The sequence of this T cell receptor beta chain was determined in a study of blood T cells in healthy people across ages (dated by TCRdb to the mid-2010s). Regarding the research as a whole: Template switching captured roughly one uniquely barcoded TCR beta cDNA molecule per two T cells in model experiments. To track age-related changes in TCR beta repertoire diversity, the study relied on deep sequencing normalized with unique cDNA molecular identifiers. Four age groups were formed from the donors: young (average about 17 years), middle-aged (around 39), aged (about 62) and long-lived (approximately 80). The study analyzed two additional independent replicas of 1 million unique cDNA reads from the same blood draw for two donors, one aged 18 to 29 and one aged 80 or older. Overall study outcomes, separate from this receptor: Conclusive comparison of naive and antigen-experienced compartments was prevented by the profiling of bulk unsorted PBMCs. Because the CMV infection status of the donors was unknown, age-related changes in expanded clonotypes may potentially have been confounded. Observed TCR beta diversity per million T cells fell roughly linearly with age, and a significant reduction was already apparent by age around 40. The long-lived group showed more naive CD4+ T cells, fewer expanded clones and increased TCR diversity than the aged group, suggesting age selection. Observed TCR beta diversity correlated strongly with the percentage of naive T cells measured by flow cytometry. Estimates of total diversity based on one million sequenced T cells were considered lower bounds and underestimates.

The library was produced with 5' RACE. The sample was run on an Illumina HiSeq 2500. A second roughly 6 to 12 cycle PCR used a sample-barcoded 5' primer and a J-beta primer mix. A unique molecular identifier was introduced onto each TCR beta cDNA molecule by a template-switch 5' adaptor carrying 12 random nucleotides. At least 2.5 million CDR3-containing paired-end reads were obtained from each sample. First-strand cDNA was synthesized from all RNA with the Mint cDNA synthesis kit, primed by a TRBC-specific oligonucleotide. All cDNA was treated with uracil-DNA glycosylase and then went through a first 18-cycle PCR with the universal primers M1SS and BC2_uni_R. For the original study's pipeline: For normalization, 1 million high-quality reads were randomly selected from each sample, with every read carrying a distinct molecular identifier. Reads with shared molecular identifiers were discarded instead of being binned into consensus sequences. MiTCR, with a Q25 quality threshold and the strictest error-elimination algorithm, was used for CDR3 identification, clonotype clustering and error correction. A nonparametric unseen species model with Euler transformation was used to estimate a lower bound on total TCR beta diversity. In TCRdb, the public reads were trimmed at Q25 with fastp and aligned with MiXCR, with productive beta chains retained. CDR3 protein sequences are deduplicated, and each keeps its most common genes and DNA. TCRdb's processing, not the authors', yielded these V and J calls. Across this sample there are approximately 780,000 distinct CDR3 sequences, with 20% to 30% seen only once. The leading ten clones occupy around 2.9% of the sample.

The approximately 39 donors, aged about 6 to 100 years, were systemically healthy Caucasian individuals from Russia. Each donor gave 8 to 10 milliliters of peripheral blood, collected into EDTA-treated Vacutainer tubes. Ficoll-Paque density-gradient centrifugation was used to isolate PBMCs, with at least 6 million per sample. Trizol reagent was used to extract total RNA from the PBMCs, yielding at least 5.5 micrograms per sample. The percentages of naive CD45RAhigh/CD27high T cells were determined by flow cytometry on a PBMC aliquot from every donor. This clonotype has a handful of counts. Its antigen remains undetermined. No base qualities exist here, and no much larger clone lies one base off it. The CDR3 sequence holds 14 residues, the cysteine and phenylalanine included. The CDR3 DNA has 42 bases and is translated from base 1. The junction carries 9 bases between V and J, which are trimmed by 0 bases and 0 bases respectively. Per the germline V gene (reference sequence), DFQATT is the CDR1 and SNEGSKA is the CDR2.

The sample was also linked to a second study, of T cells of mothers and their children. As the second study states: Nine systemically healthy Caucasian individuals served as donors, namely three mothers together with their six children. cDNA synthesis consumed the entire amount of extracted RNA, loaded at 1.5 ug RNA in each 15 ul reaction. In the second PCR, the M1S primer introduced both the sample barcodes and 2-4 random nucleotides. Each mother yielded over 8.5 million TCR beta CDR3 reads and each child 3 million or so reads. Thymic selection shapes the output of TCR recombination in a similar way in related and unrelated pairs, and inherited differences have a minor effect. Related mother-child pairs always showed normalized repertoire overlap that was slightly higher than in unrelated mother-child pairs, though the difference was never significant. No persistent microchimeric T cell clones were found, with a detection sensitivity of approximately 94 clones per million clonotypes. The study used deep NGS to compare TCR beta repertoires of mothers and children, seeking features distinguishing related mother-child pairs from unrelated individuals. The mean age was roughly 36 +/- 4 years for the mothers and around 11 +/- 4 years for the children. After adapter ligation was performed with NEBNext reagents, the libraries were sequenced on an Illumina HiSeq 2000 with 100+100 nt paired-end reads. To avoid cross-contamination, the mother libraries and the child libraries were prepared a month apart and sequenced in separate runs. For each donor, somewhere between roughly 500,000 and 2,300,000 distinct TCR beta clonotypes were identified. Naive TCR beta clonotypes were estimated from low-frequency clonotypes matched to each donor's FACS-determined naive share, without sorting.

The sequencing input was blood. The chain is made from TRBV20-1 and TRBJ2-7, with TRBD1 perhaps the D gene, on 6 matching bases. This clonotype was obtained from a boy younger than 18 in good health. The DNA sequence follows: TGCAGTGCTAGAGACCGGACAGCCTCCTACGAGCAGTACTTC. This yields the protein CSARDRTASYEQYF.